Included here is one T cell receptor (beta chain) sequence, with context. Between the trimmed V and J ends, which lost 1 base and 5 bases, there was a span of 5 bases. Germline CDR1 and CDR2: SGHDN and FVKESK. The CDR3 extends over 12 amino acids. Sequenced by immunoSEQ multiplex PCR; TCRdb stores in-frame clones only, minus some. This table holds tens of thousands of clones, approximately 87% found once. The sample originates from a study of control samples from healthy donors and cancer patients. The source of this sequence is a woman in her fifties or sixties with lung cancer. Sequenced input: PBMCs. This chain connects TRBV14 to TRBJ2-5; D is uncertain. CDR3 amino acids: CASSQGPETQYF. CDR3 DNA sequence: TGTGCCAGCAGCCAAGGACCGGAGACCCAGTACTTC.